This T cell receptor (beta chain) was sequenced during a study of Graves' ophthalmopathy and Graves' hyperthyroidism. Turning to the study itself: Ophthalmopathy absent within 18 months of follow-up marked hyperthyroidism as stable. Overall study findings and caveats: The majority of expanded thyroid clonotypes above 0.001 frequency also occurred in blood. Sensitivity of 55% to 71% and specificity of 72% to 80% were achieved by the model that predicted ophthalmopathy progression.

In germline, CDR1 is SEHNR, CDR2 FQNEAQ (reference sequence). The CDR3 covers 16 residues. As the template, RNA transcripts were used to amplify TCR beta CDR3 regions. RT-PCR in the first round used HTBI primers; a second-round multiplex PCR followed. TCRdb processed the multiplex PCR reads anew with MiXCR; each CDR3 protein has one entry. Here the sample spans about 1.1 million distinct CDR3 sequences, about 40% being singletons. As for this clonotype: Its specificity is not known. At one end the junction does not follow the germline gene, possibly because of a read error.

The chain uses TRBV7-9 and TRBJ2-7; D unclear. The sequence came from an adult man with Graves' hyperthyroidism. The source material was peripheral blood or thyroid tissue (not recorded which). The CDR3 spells CASSHPTRKVGYEQYF. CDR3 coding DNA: TGCGCCAGCAGCCACCCAACTCGGAAGGTGGGCTACGAGCAGTACTTC.